This passage covers 16 T cell receptor beta chains from one sample sequenced in a study of neurological immune-mediated disorders. TCRdb re-derived calls from the 5' RACE reads in MiXCR, one entry per CDR3 protein. The data show approximately 77,000 distinct CDR3 sequences, with roughly 10% seen just once and 1.7% held by the top ten. Sequencing was performed on PBMCs. These receptors were obtained from a man over 45 in good health.

The sample holds many counts of this clonotype. The chain links TRBV15 to TRBJ2-4, with 9 bases matching TRBD1. CDR3 length: 16 amino acids. V lost 3 bases to trimming and J lost 2 bases; unmatched junction nucleotides: 5. CDR1 is LNHNV, CDR2 YYDKDF, per germline (reference sequence). CDR3 nucleotide sequence: TGTGCCACCAGCAGTCCCGGGACAGGGACCAAAAACATTCAGTACTTC. Its translation: CATSSPGTGTKNIQYF.

The chain couples TRBV28 to TRBJ2-7; no reliable D call. The CDR3 runs 14 residues. V was pared by 8 bases and J by 3 bases, with 17 bases between. Per germline, CDR1 MDHEN and CDR2 SYDVKM. The CDR3 sequence: CASQPPGPIYEQYF. The CDR3 DNA reads TGTGCCAGCCAACCCCCGGGCCCTATCTACGAGCAGTACTTC.

This clonotype was found many times. The chain joins TRBV20-1 to TRBJ2-7; a possible D gene is TRBD2 (6 bases). The CDR3 totals 16 residues. From germline, CDR1 is DFQATT and CDR2 SNEGSKA (reference sequence). V gave up 0 bases and J gave up 6 bases, with 21 bases separating them. Here the CDR3 reads CSARDQAAGLKGEQYF. CDR3 bases: TGCAGTGCTAGAGATCAAGCGGCAGGACTAAAGGGCGAGCAGTACTTC.

This clonotype has at least ten counts. The V gene is TRBV4-3, the J gene TRBJ2-2; maybe TRBD1 (6 bases). Per germline, CDR1 LGHNA and CDR2 YSLEER. The V gene lost 1 base and the J gene lost 5 bases, with 11 bases spanning the gap. This CDR3 has 15 amino acids. The CDR3 sequence is CASSQGRQGTGELFF. CDR3 coding DNA: TGCGCCAGCAGCCAAGGGCGCCAGGGGACCGGGGAGCTGTTTTTT.

This clonotype was picked up many times. The chain combines TRBV7-2 with TRBJ2-3; 16 bases are a match to TRBD2. CDR1 and CDR2 (germline): SGHTA, FQGNSA. Trimming took 1 base from V and 4 from J; bases not matched to a gene: 5. This CDR3 has 18 amino acids. CDR3 amino acids: CASSLVGTSGRVADTQYF. CDR3 nucleotides: TGTGCCAGCAGCTTAGTAGGGACTAGCGGGAGGGTCGCAGATACGCAGTATTTT. The complete variable domain, with remaining parts taken from reference TRBV7-2 and TRBJ2-3, reads GAGVSQSPSNKVTEKGKDVELRCDPISGHTALYWYRQSLGQGLEFLIYFQGNSAPDKSGLPSDRFSAERTGGSVSTLTIQRTQQEDSAVYLCASSLVGTSGRVADTQYFGPGTRLTVL.

This clonotype was seen ten or more times. The chain links TRBV20-1 to TRBJ2-5; 7 bases map to TRBD1. This CDR3 spans 17 amino acids. The V segment lost 1 base and the J segment 2 bases; nucleotides outside the gene matches: 13. CDR1 DFQATT and CDR2 SNEGSKA come from the germline V gene (reference sequence). The CDR3 nucleotides are TGCAGTGCTAGAGGGGTGTGGCTTCCGGGACAGCAAGAGACCCAGTACTTC. This gives the protein CSARGVWLPGQQETQYF.

This clonotype has a count of ten or more. This chain uses TRBV12-3 or TRBV12-4 with TRBJ2-5; no clear D. This CDR3 contains 15 residues. Trimming removed 2 bases at V and 7 bases at J, with 17 bases between. The DNA of the CDR3 is TGTGCCAGCAGTTTAACCCCCGGGCGTAAAGGGACCCAGTACTTC. It specifies CASSLTPGRKGTQYF.

This clonotype was seen at least ten times. The genes are TRBV5-5 and TRBJ2-3; 14 bases align to TRBD2. The CDR3 consists of 15 residues. The germline gives CDR1 SGHKS, CDR2 YYEKEE (reference sequence). The ends lost 4 bases at V and 5 bases at J; junction bases unmatched: 3. CDR3 residues: CASSGTSGRQDTQYF. CDR3 DNA sequence: TGTGCCAGCAGCGGGACTAGCGGGAGACAAGATACGCAGTATTTT.

This clonotype came up many times. The chain has TRBV12-3 or TRBV12-4 and TRBJ1-4; no firm D call. The CDR3 has 14 residues. V shed 3 bases and J shed 8 bases, with 13 bases lying between them. Written as DNA, the CDR3 is TGTGCCAGCAGTTTCGAGGGCAGAGGAGAAAAACTGTTTTTT. Protein: CASSFEGRGEKLFF.

This clonotype was seen at least ten times. This rearrangement joins TRBV7-9 to TRBJ1-2; no firm D call. The germline CDR1 and CDR2 sequences are SEHNR and FQNEAQ (reference sequence). The CDR3 loop spans 13 amino acids. The V and J ends lost 5 bases and 1 base respectively, with 8 bases between them. The CDR3 reads CASSQKINYGYTF. CDR3 coding DNA: TGTGCCAGCAGCCAGAAGATTAACTATGGCTACACCTTC.

In this sample, this clonotype turned up many times. This chain connects TRBV5-1 to TRBJ2-7; D call uncertain. V was clipped by 0 bases and J by 4 bases, with 11 bases between them. Germline lookup yields CDR1 SGHRS and CDR2 YFSETQ. The CDR3 runs 14 residues. This CDR3 is CASSLEVGLYEQYF. CDR3 nucleotide sequence: TGCGCCAGCAGCTTGGAGGTCGGATTATACGAGCAGTACTTC.

This clonotype appeared many times. This sequence joins TRBV7-9 and TRBJ2-1; TRBD1 matches 9 bases. Germline values: CDR1 SEHNR, CDR2 FQNEAQ (reference sequence). The CDR3 length is 16 residues. After removal of 5 bases from V and 0 bases from J, the junction contained 5 bases not matched to a gene. The CDR3 loop reads CASSIPTGGSYNEQFF. The CDR3 DNA reads as TGTGCCAGCAGCATACCGACAGGGGGCTCCTACAATGAGCAGTTCTTC.

This clonotype was counted at least ten times. The gene calls are TRBV4-3 and TRBJ2-6; D tentatively fits TRBD1 or TRBD2 (5 bases each). Germline CDR1 LGHNA, CDR2 YSLEER. CDR3 length: 16 amino acids. Trimming removed 1 base from V and 0 bases from J, with 7 bases in between. The CDR3 loop reads CASSQAGHSGANVLTF. Written as DNA, the CDR3 is TGCGCCAGCAGCCAAGCGGGGCACTCTGGGGCCAACGTCCTGACTTTC.

This clonotype was counted many times. The J gene is TRBJ2-5, the V gene TRBV20-1, with 11 positions matching TRBD2. The CDR3 covers 15 residues. From germline, CDR1 is DFQATT and CDR2 SNEGSKA (reference sequence). V shed 0 bases and J 6 bases; nucleotides not matched to a gene: 6. The CDR3 is CSAREASGRIKTQYF. DNA of the CDR3: TGCAGTGCTAGAGAGGCTAGCGGGAGGATAAAGACCCAGTACTTC.

The V and J genes are TRBV5-1 and TRBJ1-5, with 9 bases matching TRBD1. The CDR3 consists of 14 residues. The junction had 4 bases not matched to a gene; V was cut back by 4 bases and J by 5 bases. Germline V CDR1 and CDR2: SGHRS, YFSETQ. The CDR3 protein is CASSPGTGHQPQHF. In DNA, the CDR3 is TGCGCCAGCAGCCCCGGGACAGGGCATCAGCCCCAGCATTTT.

Only one count was recorded for this clonotype. Since a much larger clone is just one base distant, this may be a read error. This chain connects TRBV20-1 to TRBJ2-7; unclear D gene. The CDR3 has 12 residues. The germline gives CDR1 DFQATT, CDR2 SNEGSKA (reference sequence). The ends were cut back, 7 bases at V and 3 bases at J, with 13 bases in the middle. DNA of the CDR3: TGCAGTGTGCAGTGGATCGTCTACGAGCAGTACTTC. Its translation: CSVQWIVYEQYF.